This T cell receptor (beta chain) derives from a study of blood T cells in healthy people across ages. General observations from the study: Aged donors had fewer naive CD4+ cells and lower diversity than long-lived donors. Higher naive T cell percentage went strongly together with higher TCR beta diversity.

The use of a sample-barcoded 5' primer and a J-beta primer mix characterized a second PCR of about 7 to 12 cycles. MiXCR was run by TCRdb on the 5' RACE reads, yielding one entry per CDR3 protein. In the table there are around 500,000 distinct CDR3 sequences, less than 60% of which are singletons. J was trimmed by 1 base and V by 4 bases; bases with no gene match: 7. The CDR3 contains 15 residues. Germline V CDR1 and CDR2: DFQATT, SNEGSKA (reference sequence). Turning to this clonotype: The antigen remains unidentified.

Every donor provided ten milliliters of peripheral blood. The chain couples TRBV20-1 to TRBJ2-1, with 7 bases that match TRBD2. The receptor was isolated from an elderly man in good health. The sample comprised blood. The CDR3 DNA reads TGCAGTGCTACCCATGGGGGGGAATCCTACAATGAGCAGTTCTTC. Its protein is CSATHGGESYNEQFF.